Each of the 32 T cell receptor beta chains below was sequenced from the same sample in a study of tumor and adjacent non-tumor tissue in lung cancer. This sample's RNA came from whole unsorted tissue. TCRbeta libraries were built with three rounds of nested PCR, modified from ARM-PCR. TCRdb reanalysed the multiplex PCR reads using MiXCR and keeps one entry per CDR3 protein. The sample holds around 200,000 distinct CDR3 sequences, 60% to 75% seen once. Sequenced input: lung tumor tissue. These receptors came from a man aged 55 to 70 with non-small cell lung cancer.

On this clonotype: This may be a read error: a much more frequent sequence differs by one nucleotide. This sequence joins TRBV20-1 and TRBJ1-4; TRBD1 is a possible D gene (6 bases). CDR1 and CDR2 (germline): DFQATT, SNEGSKA (reference sequence). The CDR3 has 15 residues. The CDR3 nucleotides are TGCAGTGCGGGGGGCGCGGCGCAGCCTAATGAAAGACTGTTTTTT. Translating it yields CSAGGAAQPNERLFF.

To note about this clonotype: This may come from a read error, since a much larger clone is one base off. This rearrangement joins TRBV4-2 to TRBJ1-5; TRBD1 is a possible D gene (6 bases). This CDR3 spans 15 amino acids. Germline V gives CDR1 LGHNA, CDR2 YNFKEQ. The CDR3 sequence: CTSSQEGQGNQPQHF. The CDR3 nucleotides are TGTACCAGCAGCCAAGAAGGGCAGGGGAACCAGCCCCAGCATTTT.

This clonotype showed up just a few times. The gene calls are TRBV5-1 and TRBJ2-5, with 10 bases that match TRBD2. Per germline, CDR1 SGHRS and CDR2 YFSETQ. V shed 1 base and J 1 base; nucleotides not matched to a gene: 4. This CDR3 region has 16 residues. The CDR3: CASSLMTSGLQETQYF. CDR3 nucleotide sequence: TGCGCCAGCAGCTTGATGACTAGCGGGCTCCAAGAGACCCAGTACTTC.

Comment on this clonotype: The junction departs from the called germline gene at one end, perhaps through a read error. The CDR3 bases are TGTGTCAGCAGCTCCTCAGCGGGTATCGACTACGGGCAGTACTTC. Translation: CVSSSSAGIDYGQYF. The chain carries TRBV11-3 and TRBJ2-7; TRBD2 is a possible D gene (6 bases). The germline gives CDR1 SGHNT, CDR2 YENEEA. The CDR3 extends over 15 amino acids.

The chain carries TRBV11-1 and TRBJ2-3, with D perhaps assigned TRBD1 or TRBD2 (5 bases each). Germline lookup yields CDR1 SGHAT and CDR2 FQDESV (reference sequence). V lost 1 base and J lost 0, with 20 bases in between. The CDR3 is 19 amino acids. CDR3 sequence reads: CASSLGGEGPFISTDTQYF. CDR3 nucleotides: TGTGCCAGCAGCTTAGGCGGCGAGGGGCCATTCATTAGCACAGATACGCAGTATTTT. Complete variable domain (other parts from reference TRBV11-1 and TRBJ2-3): EAEVAQSPRYKITEKSQAVAFWCDPISGHATLYWYRQILGQGPELLVQFQDESVVDDSQLPKDRFSAERLKGVDSTLKIQPAELGDSAMYLCASSLGGEGPFISTDTQYFGPGTRLTVL.

In the case of this clonotype: A much larger clone differs from this one at a single base, so this may be a read error. The chain combines TRBV12-3 or TRBV12-4 with TRBJ1-5; perhaps TRBD1 as D (5 bases). The CDR3 sequence is 14 residues long. The CDR3: CASSFSQGHQPHHF. The CDR3 region has the DNA TGTGCCAGCAGTTTTAGTCAGGGTCATCAGCCCCACCATTTT.

This chain uses TRBV25-1 with TRBJ1-2; D not certain. Between the trimmed V and J ends, which lost 3 bases and 5 bases, there was a span of 10 bases. The CDR3 sequence is 13 residues long. Germline V gene sequence: CDR1 MGHDK, CDR2 SYGVNS. DNA for the CDR3: TGTGCCAGCAGTGATCGATTTGATTATGGCTACACCTTC. This translates into CASSDRFDYGYTF.

This clonotype was seen once. Mismatch with germline at one junction end may stem from a read error. CDR3 loop: CANSHLATSGATGELFF. The CDR3 DNA reads as TGTGCCAACAGCCACCTCGCGACTAGCGGAGCGACCGGGGAGCTGTTTTTT. The chain joins TRBV11-3 to TRBJ2-2, with 9 nucleotides matching TRBD2. The CDR3 covers 17 residues. Germline V gene sequence: CDR1 SGHNT, CDR2 YENEEA.

For the CDR3, the DNA is TGTGCCTGGAGTGAACTGGGGGTGGATGGTGAAAAACTGTTTTTT. Protein: CAWSELGVDGEKLFF. The rearrangement uses TRBV30 and TRBJ1-4; maybe TRBD1 (5 bases). V dropped 1 base and J dropped 7 bases, with 16 bases sitting between them. The CDR3 extends over 15 amino acids. CDR1 and CDR2 (germline): GTSNPN, SVGIG (reference sequence).

This clonotype was observed at least ten times. The J gene is TRBJ2-2, the V gene TRBV6-1, with TRBD2 identical over 7 bases. Germline CDR1 is MNHNS and CDR2 is SASEGT. The ends lost 6 bases at V and 0 bases at J; junction bases unmatched: 4. This CDR3 spans 15 amino acids. The CDR3 DNA reads as TGTGCCAGCAGGGAGCGGGACCCGAACACCGGGGAGCTGTTTTTT. Translation: CASRERDPNTGELFF.

This clonotype showed up many times. The chain links TRBV6-5 to TRBJ2-7; D not resolved. The germline gives CDR1 MNHEY, CDR2 SVGAGI. The CDR3 is 13 residues long. Between the trimmed V and J ends, which lost 7 bases and 0 bases, there was a span of 10 bases. CDR3 coding DNA: TGTGCCAGCACAGGTGGCGGCTCCTACGAGCAGTACTTC. Its protein is CASTGGGSYEQYF.

In its sample, this clonotype was seen many times. The rearrangement joins TRBV20-1 to TRBJ1-1, with D maybe TRBD1 (6 bases). The V and J ends lost 0 bases and 9 bases respectively, with 11 bases between them. This CDR3 spans 12 amino acids. Germline V lookup: CDR1 DFQATT, CDR2 SNEGSKA (reference sequence). The CDR3 is CSAREDRGKAFF. The CDR3 DNA follows: TGCAGTGCTAGAGAGGATAGGGGGAAAGCTTTCTTT.

A word on this clonotype: The CDR3 ends on some other residue instead of the conserved phenylalanine or tryptophan, so this is likely a read error. V gene TRBV6-2 or TRBV6-3 combines with J gene TRBJ2-3; maybe TRBD2 (5 bases). The CDR3 is 13 amino acids. Deletions cut 10 bases from V and 2 bases from J, with 13 bases between. Germline CDR1 reads MNHEY; CDR2 reads SVGEGT. The CDR3 sequence: CANWPGNTDTQYL. DNA for the CDR3: TGTGCCAACTGGCCGGGGAACACAGATACGCAGTATTTA.

Concerning this clonotype: A much larger clone is a single base away; this may be a read error. V is TRBV28 and J is TRBJ1-5, with 12 bases matching TRBD1. The CDR3 is made up of 17 amino acids. Germline values: CDR1 MDHEN, CDR2 SYDVKM. The CDR3 DNA reads TGTGCCAGTTCGTCTACCGGGACAGGGGGCGGACATCAGCCCCAGAATTTT. Protein sequence: CASSSTGTGGGHQPQNF.

This clonotype was recorded at least ten times. The chain recombines TRBV20-1 with TRBJ2-5; D uncertain. Per the germline V gene, CDR1 is DFQATT and CDR2 is SNEGSKA (reference sequence). V was shortened by 0 bases and J by 4 bases, with 3 bases between the two germline ends. The CDR3 is 11 residues long. This CDR3 is CSAREGETQYF. CDR3 sequence (DNA): TGCAGTGCTAGAGAAGGAGAGACCCAGTACTTC.

Of note for this clonotype: The junction does not match germline at one end; this may be a read error. This chain joins TRBV20-1 and TRBJ2-7, with TRBD1 identical over 8 bases. This CDR3 contains 15 residues. Per germline, CDR1 DFQATT and CDR2 SNEGSKA (reference sequence). The chain's CDR3 is CSASWTGQVFHEQYF. As DNA, the CDR3 is TGCAGTGCTAGCTGGACGGGACAGGTGTTCCACGAGCAGTATTTC.

CDR3 bases: TGTGCCAGCAATCTAGGGGACAATGAGCAGTTCTTC. It yields the protein CASNLGDNEQFF. The J gene is TRBJ2-1, the V gene TRBV11-2; maybe TRBD1 (5 bases). From germline, CDR1 is SGHAT and CDR2 FQNNGV. The CDR3 spans 12 residues. V dropped 7 bases and J dropped 5 bases, with 9 bases sitting between them.

Notes on this clonotype: With a much larger clone just one base away, this may be a read error. This chain uses TRBV4-2 with TRBJ2-7, with D possibly being TRBD2 (5 bases). V was pared by 1 base and J by 6 bases, with 19 bases between. CDR1 is LGHNA and CDR2 is YNFKEQ in the germline V gene. The CDR3 spans 16 residues. In nucleotides, the CDR3 is TGTGCCAGCAGCCAAGCGGTTAGCGAGCTGTCCCCCGAGCAGTACTTC. It translates to CASSQAVSELSPEQYF.

This clonotype was seen a few times. A much larger clone differs by one base, so this may be a read error. V is TRBV12-3 or TRBV12-4 and J is TRBJ1-5; D call uncertain. The CDR3 runs 12 residues. CDR3 DNA sequence: TGTGCCAGCAGCCCATCGGATCAGCACCAGCATTTT. This gives the protein CASSPSDQHQHF.

CDR3 nucleotides: TGTGCCAGCAGCCCCGCGAGGATCAGGGGCCGGGAGACCCAGTACTTC. It yields the protein CASSPARIRGRETQYF. The V and J genes are TRBV6-2 or TRBV6-3 and TRBJ2-5; D possibly corresponds to TRBD1 (6 bases). Germline values: CDR1 MNHEY, CDR2 SVGEGT. This CDR3 has 16 residues. Trimming cost V 6 bases and J 5 bases, with 22 bases left between them.

The CDR3 here is CASSPRRQEIYGYTF. For the CDR3, the DNA is TGTGCCAGCAGCCCCCGGAGACAGGAGATCTATGGCTACACCTTC. The chain has TRBV14 and TRBJ1-2, with D possibly matching TRBD1 (6 bases). Germline V gives CDR1 SGHDN, CDR2 FVKESK. The CDR3 length is 15 residues. Trimming pared 4 bases from V and 4 bases from J, leaving 16 bases between.

The V and J genes are TRBV6-6 and TRBJ2-5, with 11 bases fitting TRBD2. This CDR3 is built from 14 residues. Germline V gene sequence: CDR1 MNHNY, CDR2 SVGAGI (reference sequence). V lost 7 bases, J lost 4 bases, and 5 bases stayed unmatched. The CDR3 nucleotides read TGTGCCAGCACCTTAGCGGGGGGGCTAGAGACCCAGTACTTC. Protein product: CASTLAGGLETQYF.

Comment on this clonotype: One end of the junction is discordant with germline, which a read error may explain. This chain connects TRBV11-3 to TRBJ2-5; D call uncertain. The germline gives CDR1 SGHNT, CDR2 YENEEA. This CDR3 region has 11 residues. CDR3 DNA: TGTGTCAGCAGCTTCTTGGAGACCCAGTATTTC. Translating it yields CVSSFLETQYF.

The chain links TRBV20-1 to TRBJ2-5; tentative D call: TRBD1 (7 bases). CDR1 DFQATT and CDR2 SNEGSKA come from the germline V gene (reference sequence). Trimming took off 5 bases at V and 1 base at J, with 17 bases between the two ends. This CDR3 contains 15 residues. CDR3: CSARQGGGSQETQYF. CDR3 in DNA: TGCAGTGCTCGCCAGGGGGGAGGCTCCCAAGAGACCCAGTACTTC.

Comment on this clonotype: This could be a read error, since a much larger clone is one nucleotide away. The rearrangement uses TRBV6-5 and TRBJ1-6, with 9 bases aligning to TRBD1. CDR3 length: 18 amino acids. With V trimmed by 2 bases and J by 10 bases, 15 bases remained unmatched. CDR1 and CDR2 from the germline V gene are MNHEY and SVGAGI. CDR3 DNA sequence: TGTGCCAGCAGTTACGGTAGCACAGGGGGCGCCCTAAACTCACCCCTCCACTTT. Residues: CASSYGSTGGALNSPLHF.

Note on this clonotype: Sequence at one end of the junction differs from germline and may be a read error. V is TRBV6-5 and J is TRBJ2-1, with no clear D. Germline CDR1 is MNHEY and CDR2 is SVGAGI. The CDR3 has 12 residues. The CDR3 DNA follows: TGTGTCAGCAGTTCTTGGTACAATGAGCAGTTCTTC. Its protein is CVSSSWYNEQFF.

The table lists this clonotype with many counts. The genes are TRBV6-5 and TRBJ1-1; D gene unclear. CDR3 length equals 14 residues. V lost 6 bases and J 7 bases, leaving 18 bases between the germline ends. Germline values: CDR1 MNHEY, CDR2 SVGAGI. The CDR3 spells CASRRWEGQGEAFF. The CDR3 region has the DNA TGTGCCAGCAGGCGATGGGAGGGTCAAGGTGAAGCTTTCTTT.

Remarks on this clonotype: The germline gene is not matched at one end of the junction; a read error may be the cause. The V and J genes are TRBV11-2 and TRBJ2-7; TRBD2 agrees at 9 bases. This CDR3 comprises 15 residues. CDR1 is SGHAT and CDR2 is FQNNGV in the germline V gene. Written as DNA, the CDR3 is TGTGACAGCAGCTTAGGGGGACTAGCCATGGGGGAGCAGTACTTC. Protein: CDSSLGGLAMGEQYF.

The rearrangement uses TRBV11-2 and TRBJ1-1; 10 nucleotides agree with TRBD1. The CDR3 totals 16 residues. The V and J ends lost 10 bases and 1 base, in that order; junction bases with no gene match: 12. CDR1 and CDR2 from the germline V gene are SGHAT and FQNNGV. CDR3 sequence: CANIPGQGVGNTEAFF. CDR3 nucleotide sequence: TGTGCCAACATCCCCGGACAGGGGGTGGGGAACACTGAAGCTTTCTTT.

Details on this clonotype: One end of the junction does not line up with germline, which may come from a read error. The chain is built from TRBV6-5 and TRBJ2-3; TRBD2 matches at 9 bases. There are 16 residues in the CDR3. CDR1 is MNHEY, CDR2 SVGAGI, per germline. CDR3 in amino acids: CANSYASGGPRDTHYF. The CDR3 nucleotides are TGTGCCAACAGTTACGCGAGCGGGGGGCCGCGAGATACGCATTATTTT.

The chain combines TRBV20-1 with TRBJ2-1; 14 positions agree with TRBD2. Trimming at V came to 6 bases and at J to 2 bases, leaving 9 bases not matched to a gene. Germline CDR1 is DFQATT and CDR2 is SNEGSKA (reference sequence). CDR3 length: 17 amino acids. CDR3 region: CSATGLAGGLAYNEQFF. The CDR3 nucleotides read TGCAGTGCAACTGGACTAGCGGGGGGACTCGCCTACAATGAGCAGTTCTTC.

This chain connects TRBV7-2 to TRBJ2-3, with D tentatively TRBD2 (5 bases). CDR1 is SGHTA and CDR2 is FQGNSA in the germline V gene. The CDR3 has 14 residues. V was trimmed by 4 bases and J by 4 bases, leaving 12 bases between them. CDR3 coding DNA: TGTGCCAGCAGCTACTTCCCGGGATCAGATACGCAGTATTTT. It specifies CASSYFPGSDTQYF. The whole variable domain, filled in from reference TRBV7-2 and TRBJ2-3, reads GAGVSQSPSNKVTEKGKDVELRCDPISGHTALYWYRQSLGQGLEFLIYFQGNSAPDKSGLPSDRFSAERTGGSVSTLTIQRTQQEDSAVYLCASSYFPGSDTQYFGPGTRLTVL.